The rows below give T cell receptor beta chains drawn from one sample of a study of T cell changes during pregnancy in multiple sclerosis. Produced via immunoSEQ multiplex PCR; TCRdb's table is partial and in-frame only. The sample carries about 36,000 clones, roughly 92% recorded once. The material was CD4+ T cells from peripheral blood mononuclear cells, obtained in the third trimester of pregnancy. The receptors originated from a female donor in good health, enrolled as a control in a pregnancy study. The CDR3 runs from the conserved cysteine through the conserved F or W. Fields, in order: clone size, V gene, D gene, CDR3 length, J gene, CDR3 DNA, CDR3 protein. The D gene is left open where the match is weak. Clone size appears in some rows only: once, few, many, or a class for an expanded clone.

abundance: .
v_gene: TRBV6-6
d_gene: TRBD1
len: 16
j_gene: TRBJ2-2
CDR3nt: TGTGCCAGCAGTTATACCTGGACAGGGGTCGCCGGGGAGCTGTTTTTT
CDR3aa: CASSYTWTGVAGELFF

abundance: .
v_gene: TRBV7-2
d_gene: .
len: 13
j_gene: TRBJ2-2
CDR3nt: TGTGCCAGCAGGCCAAGCACCTCCGGGGAGCTGTTTTTT
CDR3aa: CASRPSTSGELFF

abundance: once
v_gene: TRBV9
d_gene: .
len: 14
j_gene: TRBJ2-3
CDR3nt: TGTGCCAGCAGCTCGCGGGCCGGGCACGATACGCAGTATTTT
CDR3aa: CASSSRAGHDTQYF

abundance: .
v_gene: TRBV6-5
d_gene: .
len: 12
j_gene: TRBJ1-6
CDR3nt: TGTGCCAGCAGTACAGGGCGGGCACCCCTCCACTTT
CDR3aa: CASSTGRAPLHF

abundance: .
v_gene: TRBV28
d_gene: TRBD1
len: 14
j_gene: TRBJ1-3
CDR3nt: TGTGCCAGCACCGACAGGGCGATCGGAAACACCATATATTTT
CDR3aa: CASTDRAIGNTIYF

abundance: .
v_gene: TRBV7-2
d_gene: .
len: 16
j_gene: TRBJ2-7
CDR3nt: TGTGCCAGCAGCTTAAGTCTACGGGGGACCTCCTACGAGCAGTACTTC
CDR3aa: CASSLSLRGTSYEQYF

abundance: .
v_gene: TRBV2
d_gene: TRBD2
len: 15
j_gene: TRBJ2-2
CDR3nt: TGTGCCAGCAGGGGGACTAGCTGGAACACCGGGGAGCTGTTTTTT
CDR3aa: CASRGTSWNTGELFF

abundance: once
v_gene: TRBV4-1
d_gene: .
len: 16
j_gene: TRBJ2-5
CDR3nt: TGCGCCAGCAGCCAAGGAGGGCGAAAAGTCCTGGAGACCCAGTACTTC
CDR3aa: CASSQGGRKVLETQYF

abundance: .
v_gene: TRBV7-2
d_gene: .
len: 18
j_gene: TRBJ2-6
CDR3nt: TGTGCCAGCAGCCGGCGCGACAGGCCCCGCTCTGGGGCCAACGTCCTGACTTTC
CDR3aa: CASSRRDRPRSGANVLTF

abundance: .
v_gene: TRBV18
d_gene: .
len: 15
j_gene: TRBJ1-3
CDR3nt: TGTGCCAGCTCTCCAGGGAGGGAGCGACGAAACACCATATATTTT
CDR3aa: CASSPGRERRNTIYF